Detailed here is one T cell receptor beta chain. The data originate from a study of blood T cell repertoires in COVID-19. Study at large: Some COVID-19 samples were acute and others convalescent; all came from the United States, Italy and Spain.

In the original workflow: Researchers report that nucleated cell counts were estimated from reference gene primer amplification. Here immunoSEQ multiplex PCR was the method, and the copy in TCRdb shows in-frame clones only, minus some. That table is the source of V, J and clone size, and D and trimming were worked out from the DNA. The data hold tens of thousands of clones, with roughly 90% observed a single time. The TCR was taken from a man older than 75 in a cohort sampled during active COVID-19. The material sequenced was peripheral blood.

The CDR3 reads CASSLRSAGGGEKLFF. The CDR3 coding sequence is TGTGCCAGCAGCTTACGGTCGGCAGGGGGCGGTGAAAAACTGTTTTTT. The chain has TRBV7-8 and TRBJ1-4; TRBD1 matches 8 bases. Germline CDR1 reads SGHVS; CDR2 reads FQNEAQ. The CDR3 covers 16 residues. Germline trimming cut 2 bases from V and 7 bases from J; bases unmatched to any gene: 9.